This is a list of T cell receptor beta chains from one sample in a study of blood T cell repertoires in COVID-19. Assay: immunoSEQ multiplex PCR; the TCRdb copy retains only in-frame clones and omits some. The sample shows roughly 320,000 clones, 90% to 95% of them seen only once. The sequenced sample was PBMCs or T cells enriched from blood (not recorded which). These receptors were collected from a woman in her twenties or thirties who had been exposed to COVID-19. Both conserved end residues are trimmed from each CDR3.

TRBV11-2,ASSLATSGLYEQY
TRBV5-4,ASSSQGAGGYT
TRBV19,ASSMNRGVFDEQF
TRBV7-9,ASSITSGYNEQF
TRBV9,ASSESPTGTEKLF
TRBV7-2,ASRSTGGVSYEQY
TRBV7-3,ASSRRDRGREQPQH
TRBV28,ASSWTANYGYT
TRBV4-3,ASSQDRASGGLNTQY
TRBV27,ASSPTGQSYEQY
TRBV6-5,AIQDREAYEQY
TRBV7-9,ASSLSGTLGYGYT
TRBV7-4,AGSPRPNTRNTIY
TRBV5-4,ASSLGLTFSSYEQY
TRBV6-5,ASSKPGQGKNIQY
TRBV2,ASIPFGGSTDTQY
TRBV4-1,ASSQGRGGVLDTEAF
TRBV7-2,ASSKGLADYEQY
TRBV7-9,ASSLGGLGQLRNTIY
TRBV5-1,ASSPPDRADEQF
TRBV27,ASSLSFPGNYGYT
TRBV20-1,SAYSGGAVF
TRBV7-9,ASSSARTRASSPLH
TRBV6-4,ASGFRDRLVSRNTIY
TRBV19,ASSITAFTEAF
TRBV7-9,ASSSSGTGETEAF
TRBV10-3,AIREDLYSPLH
TRBV12-3/TRBV12-4,ASSQTDNYGYT
TRBV25-1,ASSRTGRNNEQY